This passage covers 4 T cell receptor beta chains from one sample sequenced in a study of shared clonotypes between healthy human individuals. Profiled with immunoSEQ multiplex PCR; TCRdb holds only in-frame clones, not every one. The sample holds under 1,900,000 clones, about 98.5% seen once. The sequencing input was naive CD4+ T cells sorted from blood. The subset here: CD45RA+ positively selected. The source is a young man in good health.

The rearrangement links TRBV28 to TRBJ1-3; the D gene is possibly TRBD1 (6 bases). CDR3 length equals 14 residues. Trimming removed 3 bases at V and 3 bases at J, with 9 bases between. Germline lookup yields CDR1 MDHEN and CDR2 SYDVKM. CDR3 loop: CASSLSRGGNTIYF. As DNA, the CDR3 is TGTGCCAGCAGTTTGAGCAGGGGTGGAAACACCATATATTTT. Filled out from reference TRBV28 and TRBJ1-3, the complete variable domain reads DVKVTQSSRYLVKRTGEKVFLECVQDMDHENMFWYRQDPGLGLRLIYFSYDVKMKEKGDIPEGYSVSREKKERFSLILESASTNQTSMYLCASSLSRGGNTIYFGEGSWLTVV.

This chain uses TRBV5-8 with TRBJ2-3; D is possibly TRBD2 (5 bases). V was shortened by 2 bases and J by 6 bases, with 16 bases between the two germline ends. The germline gives CDR1 SGHTS, CDR2 YDEGEE. The CDR3 totals 15 residues. The CDR3, as DNA: TGTGCCAGCAGCTTTCTAGCTATTTCACCGGATACGCAGTATTTT. This codes for CASSFLAISPDTQYF. Based on the CDR3 plus reference TRBV5-8 and TRBJ2-3, the full variable domain is EAGVTQSPTHLIKTRGQQATLRCSPISGHTSVYWYQQALGLGLQFLLWYDEGEERNRGNFPPRFSGRQFPNYSSELNVNALELEDSALYLCASSFLAISPDTQYFGPGTRLTVL.

This clone is a singleton in its sample. At the DNA level, this CDR3 is encoded by other sequences in the same sample as well. This chain joins TRBV20-1 and TRBJ2-7; possible D gene TRBD2, 6 bases. This CDR3 is built from 8 residues. Germline V CDR1 and CDR2: DFQATT, SNEGSKA (reference sequence). V lost 6 bases and J 9 bases, leaving 6 bases between the germline ends. The DNA of the CDR3 is TGCAGTGCCGGGGGGCAGTACTTC. It encodes CSAGGQYF.

The rearrangement joins TRBV29-1 to TRBJ2-3; D ambiguous. V was clipped by 6 bases and J by 1 base, with 8 bases between them. Germline V CDR1 and CDR2: SQVTM, ANQGSEA. The CDR3 has 12 residues. The CDR3 loop reads CSVSRGTDTQYF. As DNA, the CDR3 is TGCAGCGTGAGCCGGGGCACAGATACGCAGTATTTT.